This T cell receptor (beta chain) was observed in a study of OX40 agonist ivuxolimab in advanced cancers. General observations from the study: Expansion of clones was among the lowest in partial responders at 0.1-3.0 mg/kg. At doses 0.1 to 3.0 mg/kg, CD4+ and CD8+ clones expanded.

CDR3 length equals 21 residues. The germline CDR1 and CDR2 sequences are MDHEN and SYDVKM. Peripheral blood came from all dose cohorts at three timepoints. Sequencing used immunoSEQ multiplex PCR; TCRdb keeps in-frame clones, though not all of them. The data hold more than 7,500 clones, with approximately 91% observed a single time. About this clone itself: Its antigen is currently unknown. A read error may explain this, as a much larger clone is one base away.

This chain links TRBV28 with TRBJ2-6, with D perhaps given as TRBD1 or TRBD2 (5 bases each). The TCR sequence derives from an adult with an advanced solid tumor such as melanoma, head and neck, liver or kidney cancer. The sequenced sample was CD4+ or CD8+ T cells sorted from blood, obtained in a trial of the OX40 agonist ivuxolimab. CDR3 bases: TGTGTCAGCAGTTTACTCCACATTTCGGGACCTATTAGCTCTGGGGCCAACGTCCTGACTTTC. It yields the protein CVSSLLHISGPISSGANVLTF.